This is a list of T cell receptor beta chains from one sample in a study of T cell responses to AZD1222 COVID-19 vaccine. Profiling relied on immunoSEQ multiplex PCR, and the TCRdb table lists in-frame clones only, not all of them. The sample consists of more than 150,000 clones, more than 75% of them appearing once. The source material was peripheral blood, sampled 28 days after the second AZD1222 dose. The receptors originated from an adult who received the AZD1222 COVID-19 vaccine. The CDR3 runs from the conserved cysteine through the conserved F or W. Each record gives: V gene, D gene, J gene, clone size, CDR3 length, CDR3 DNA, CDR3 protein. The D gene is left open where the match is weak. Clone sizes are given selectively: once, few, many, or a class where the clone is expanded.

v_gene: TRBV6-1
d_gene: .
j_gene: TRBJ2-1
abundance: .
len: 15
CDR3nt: TGTGCCAGCAGTGAATTCTTTACGAGCGGGTATGAGCAGTTCTTC
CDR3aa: CASSEFFTSGYEQFF

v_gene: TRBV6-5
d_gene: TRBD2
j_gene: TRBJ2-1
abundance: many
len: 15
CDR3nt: TGTGCCAGCAGTCACAGGACTAGCGGGCTAAATGAGCAGTTCTTC
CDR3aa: CASSHRTSGLNEQFF

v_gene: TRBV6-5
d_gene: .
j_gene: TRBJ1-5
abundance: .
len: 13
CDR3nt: TGTGCCAGCAGTTACAATAGTAATCAGCCCCAGCATTTT
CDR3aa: CASSYNSNQPQHF

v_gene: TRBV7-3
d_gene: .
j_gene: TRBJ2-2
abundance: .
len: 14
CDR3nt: TGTGCCAGCAGCTTCCGGGGAGACACCGGGGAGCTGTTTTTT
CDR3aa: CASSFRGDTGELFF

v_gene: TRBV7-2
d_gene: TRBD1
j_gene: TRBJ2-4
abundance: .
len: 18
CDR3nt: TGTGCCAGCAGCTTGTCGACAGGGGGGGTTGTGGCCAAAAACATTCAGTACTTC
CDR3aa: CASSLSTGGVVAKNIQYF

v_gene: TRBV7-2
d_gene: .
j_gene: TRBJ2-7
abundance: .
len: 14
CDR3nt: TGTGCCAGCAGCTTAGTTGGGGGGTCCTACGAGCAGTACTTC
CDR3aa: CASSLVGGSYEQYF

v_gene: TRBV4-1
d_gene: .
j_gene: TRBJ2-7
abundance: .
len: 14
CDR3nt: TGCGCCAGCAGCCAAGGGAACTGGCTATTAGAGCAGTACTTC
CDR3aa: CASSQGNWLLEQYF

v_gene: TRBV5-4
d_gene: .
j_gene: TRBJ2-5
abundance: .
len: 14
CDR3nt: TGTGCCAGCAGCTTGAAAACAGTGCAAGAGACCCAGTACTTC
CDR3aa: CASSLKTVQETQYF

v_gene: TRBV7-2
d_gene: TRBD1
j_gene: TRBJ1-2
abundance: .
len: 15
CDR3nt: TGTGCCAGCAGCTCCAACAGGGGGCCGGAATTTGGCTACACCTTC
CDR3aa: CASSSNRGPEFGYTF

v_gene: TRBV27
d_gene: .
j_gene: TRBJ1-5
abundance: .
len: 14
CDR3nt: TGTGCCAGCAGTTTCCGGGGATGGGATCAGCCCCAGCATTTT
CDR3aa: CASSFRGWDQPQHF

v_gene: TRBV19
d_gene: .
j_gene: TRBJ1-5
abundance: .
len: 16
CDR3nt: TGTGCCAGTAGAGAACACGGAGGCCCCGGGAATCAGCCCCAGCATTTT
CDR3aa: CASREHGGPGNQPQHF

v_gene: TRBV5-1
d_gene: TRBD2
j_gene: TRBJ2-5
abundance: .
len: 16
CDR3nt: TGCGCCAGCAGCTTGTTAGCTCTCGGGGGGGAAGAGACCCAGTACTTC
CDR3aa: CASSLLALGGEETQYF

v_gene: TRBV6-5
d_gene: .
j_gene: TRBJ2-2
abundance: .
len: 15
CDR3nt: TGTGCCAGCACCCTACTAGCCGCGAACACCGGGGAGCTGTTTTTT
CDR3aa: CASTLLAANTGELFF

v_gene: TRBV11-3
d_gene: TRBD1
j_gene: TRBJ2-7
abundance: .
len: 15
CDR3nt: TGTGCCAGCAGCCGGGGACAGGGTGCCTCCTACGAGCAGTACTTC
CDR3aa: CASSRGQGASYEQYF

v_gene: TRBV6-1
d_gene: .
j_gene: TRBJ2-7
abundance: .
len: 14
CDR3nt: TGTGCCAGCAGTGACCCAGCCATCTCCTACGAGCAGTACTTC
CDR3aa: CASSDPAISYEQYF

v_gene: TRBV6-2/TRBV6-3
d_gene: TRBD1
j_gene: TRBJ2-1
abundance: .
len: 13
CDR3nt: TGTGCCAGCAGTCCCGGGGACAGCAATGAGCAGTTCTTC
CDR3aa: CASSPGDSNEQFF

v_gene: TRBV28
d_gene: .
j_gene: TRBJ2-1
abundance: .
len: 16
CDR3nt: TGTGCCAGCAGTTTATCAACGGGACTCTCCTACAATGAGCAGTTCTTC
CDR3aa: CASSLSTGLSYNEQFF

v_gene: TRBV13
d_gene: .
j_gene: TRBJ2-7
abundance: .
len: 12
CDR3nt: TGTGCCAGCAGCTTAAGAACCTACGAGCAGTACTTC
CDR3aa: CASSLRTYEQYF

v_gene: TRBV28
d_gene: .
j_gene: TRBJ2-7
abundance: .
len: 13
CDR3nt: TGTGCCAGCAGTGGGCTATCCCCCTACGAGCAGTACTTC
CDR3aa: CASSGLSPYEQYF

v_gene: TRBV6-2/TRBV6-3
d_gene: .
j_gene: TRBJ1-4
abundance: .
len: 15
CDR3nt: TGTGCCAGCAGTCAACCTGGGGGGCAGGCTGAAAAACTGTTTTTT
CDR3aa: CASSQPGGQAEKLFF

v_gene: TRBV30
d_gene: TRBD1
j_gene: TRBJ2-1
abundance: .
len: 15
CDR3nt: TGTGCCTGGAGTATGGGGACAGGGCCCAACAATGAGCAGTTCTTC
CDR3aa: CAWSMGTGPNNEQFF

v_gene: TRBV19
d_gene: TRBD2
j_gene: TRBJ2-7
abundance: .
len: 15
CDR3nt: TGTGCCAGTAGTATAGTGGCTAGCGGGAGCTACGAGCAGTACTTC
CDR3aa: CASSIVASGSYEQYF

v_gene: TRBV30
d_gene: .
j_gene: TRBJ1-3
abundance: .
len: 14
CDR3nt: TGTGCCTGGGGCGGGACGGCCTCTGGAAACACCATATATTTT
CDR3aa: CAWGGTASGNTIYF

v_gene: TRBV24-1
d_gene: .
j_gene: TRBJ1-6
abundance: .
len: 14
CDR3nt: TGTGCCACCTCGCGGGACGGGAGAAATTCACCCCTCCACTTT
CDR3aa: CATSRDGRNSPLHF

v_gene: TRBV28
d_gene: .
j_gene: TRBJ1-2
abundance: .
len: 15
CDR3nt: TGTGCCAGCACCCTCGGGGGGAGCGGTCTAGAGGGCTACACCTTC
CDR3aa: CASTLGGSGLEGYTF

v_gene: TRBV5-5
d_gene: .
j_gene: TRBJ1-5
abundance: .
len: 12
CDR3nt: TGTGCCAGCAGCTTGGATCTTCAGCCCCAGCATTTT
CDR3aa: CASSLDLQPQHF

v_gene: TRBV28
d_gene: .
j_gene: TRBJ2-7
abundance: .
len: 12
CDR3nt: TGTGCCAGCAGTGCTAACACCTACGAGCAGTACTTC
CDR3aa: CASSANTYEQYF

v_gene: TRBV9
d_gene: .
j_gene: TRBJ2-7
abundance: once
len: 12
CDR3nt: TGTGCCAGCAGCTCGGGGGCCTACGAGCAGTACTTC
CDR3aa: CASSSGAYEQYF